The rows below give T cell receptor beta chains drawn from one sample of a study of blood T cell repertoires in COVID-19. Assay: immunoSEQ multiplex PCR; the TCRdb copy retains only in-frame clones and omits some. The sample yields 130,000 to 150,000 clones, 80% to 85% seen once. The sequencing sample was made of peripheral blood. Receptor source: a human donor in a cohort sampled during active COVID-19. Both conserved end residues are trimmed from each CDR3. Fields, in order: CDR3 protein, V gene, J gene.

ASSYQRGGGETQY	TRBV7-2	TRBJ2-5
ASSLGPRGSEQY	TRBV27	TRBJ2-7
ASSPPGQRLAF	TRBV19	TRBJ1-1
ASSDSGGGQPQH	TRBV6-1	TRBJ1-5
ASSLPGGAETQY	TRBV7-9	TRBJ2-5
ASSLQTSRNEQF	TRBV7-2	TRBJ2-1
ASSQDRVTGGIGGYT	TRBV4-3	TRBJ1-2
ASRYTSGGGRNNEQF	TRBV19	TRBJ2-1
ASSLSEKLF	TRBV11-2	TRBJ1-4
ATSDPPGNYGYT	TRBV24-1	TRBJ1-2
ASSPAAGGETQY	TRBV7-7	TRBJ2-5
ASSFGLAGPYEQY	TRBV5-1	TRBJ2-7
ATQGGGNQPQH	TRBV28	TRBJ1-5
ASSLEAAGANVLT	TRBV7-8	TRBJ2-6
ASREGQGIQPQH	TRBV28	TRBJ1-5
ASSGAATGELF	TRBV12-3/TRBV12-4	TRBJ2-2
ASWEGVSGNTIY	TRBV6-5	TRBJ1-3
ASSFADSPLH	TRBV7-9	TRBJ1-6
ASSSLTSGKNNEQF	TRBV27	TRBJ2-1
ASRWTGVSEQY	TRBV7-8	TRBJ2-7
ASSLWQGNYGYT	TRBV28	TRBJ1-2
SVRQGVYGYT	TRBV29-1	TRBJ1-2
ASSQAPGGYEQF	TRBV6-5	TRBJ2-1
ASSVDLGGDEQF	TRBV9	TRBJ2-1
ATSGTGLAGAGNTDTQY	TRBV24-1	TRBJ2-3
ASMTSGKYNEQF	TRBV28	TRBJ2-1
SARGQERAF	TRBV20-1	TRBJ1-1
ASSQEAGGSSNEQF	TRBV4-1	TRBJ2-1
ASSQVMALAGGKETQY	TRBV14	TRBJ2-5
ASSLLAGVGAQY	TRBV7-2	TRBJ2-3
ASSLNPDQPQH	TRBV7-2	TRBJ1-5
AISTDRDSQPQH	TRBV10-3	TRBJ1-5
ASSPTGNTEAF	TRBV18	TRBJ1-1
ASSLRLAGAPEQY	TRBV5-1	TRBJ2-7
ASSPPSYEQY	TRBV11-2	TRBJ2-7
ASSLSRQTDTQY	TRBV5-1	TRBJ2-3
ASSLRAATERARYEQY	TRBV5-1	TRBJ2-7
ASSSGLAFNEQF	TRBV19	TRBJ2-1
ASSPTGVNSPLH	TRBV18	TRBJ1-6
AISESSASRGEQF	TRBV10-3	TRBJ2-1
ASSLFENYGYT	TRBV28	TRBJ1-2
ATNGLSSGGSYCEQY	TRBV24-1	TRBJ2-7
ASSLGVAGADEQF	TRBV7-3	TRBJ2-1
ATGGKETGANVLT	TRBV15	TRBJ2-6
ASSQSTSGPLYEQY	TRBV14	TRBJ2-7
ASSLGQAIETQY	TRBV5-4	TRBJ2-5
ASRRDSRDWGELF	TRBV28	TRBJ2-2
ASSFRSSMVAF	TRBV12-3/TRBV12-4	TRBJ1-1
ASSVSRVAGAYEQY	TRBV9	TRBJ2-7
ASSLVPGVTSGANVLT	TRBV11-2	TRBJ2-6
ASSRTGQETQY	TRBV5-1	TRBJ2-5
ASSPKPGTGHSGANVLT	TRBV4-2	TRBJ2-6
ASSLPVGGVYGYT	TRBV28	TRBJ1-2
ASRRREDETQY	TRBV5-1	TRBJ2-5
ASSPDGGTQY	TRBV18	TRBJ2-3
ASSQPGQGAYEQY	TRBV4-1	TRBJ2-7
ASSESGGASSYEQY	TRBV25-1	TRBJ2-7
ASSPRSSDRTQY	TRBV19	TRBJ2-3